Presented here are 30 T cell receptor beta chains from one specimen sequenced in a study of blood T cell repertoires in COVID-19. Profiling relied on immunoSEQ multiplex PCR, and the TCRdb table lists in-frame clones only, not all of them. The profile shows under 200,000 clones, about four fifths of them singletons. The sample comprised peripheral blood. Receptors were obtained from a man aged 65-85 years who had recovered from COVID-19.

The V gene is TRBV7-9, the J gene TRBJ1-6; TRBD1 aligns across 7 bases. This CDR3 has 15 amino acids. Germline lookup yields CDR1 SEHNR and CDR2 FQNEAQ (reference sequence). Unmatched junction bases numbered 6, after V lost 4 bases and J lost 6 bases. CDR3 bases: TGTGCCAGCAGCTCTGAAAGGGGGCGTAATTCACCCCTCCACTTT. Its protein is CASSSERGRNSPLHF.

This chain links TRBV13 with TRBJ2-3; perhaps TRBD2 as D (6 bases). CDR3 length: 15 residues. Germline loops: CDR1 PRHDT, CDR2 FYEKMQ (reference sequence). Trimming removed 3 bases from V and 2 bases from J, with 12 bases in between. CDR3 sequence (DNA): TGTGCCAGCAGCTTTCGGGGGAGCTTCACAGATACGCAGTATTTT. Its protein product is CASSFRGSFTDTQYF.

This rearrangement joins TRBV27 to TRBJ1-1; D may be TRBD1 (6 bases). Trimming stripped 5 bases from V and 11 bases from J, with 21 bases between. Germline loops: CDR1 MNHEY, CDR2 SMNVEV (reference sequence). This CDR3 has 14 residues. The CDR3 sequence: CASSTTGHPRWAFF. CDR3 bases: TGTGCCAGCAGTACCACGGGACACCCCAGATGGGCTTTCTTT.

J is TRBJ2-3 and V is TRBV5-1; 10 nucleotides align to TRBD2. The CDR3 is 15 residues long. V lost 2 bases and J lost 6; bases outside the gene matches: 6. In germline, CDR1 is SGHRS, CDR2 YFSETQ. CDR3 bases: TGCGCCAGCAGCTTCTCTCTAGCGGGGGAGGATACGCAGTATTTT. This gives the protein CASSFSLAGEDTQYF. Full variable domain (remainder filled in from reference TRBV5-1 and TRBJ2-3): KAGVTQTPRYLIKTRGQQVTLSCSPISGHRSVSWYQQTPGQGLQFLFEYFSETQRNKGNFPGRFSGRQFSNSRSEMNVSTLELGDSALYLCASSFSLAGEDTQYFGPGTRLTVL.

The chain joins TRBV3-1 (or the pseudogene TRBV3-2) to TRBJ2-5, with TRBD2 matching over 10 bases. V trimming: 1 base; J trimming: 3 bases; junction bases outside the gene matches: 8. This CDR3 contains 17 residues. From germline, CDR1 is LGHDT and CDR2 YNNKEL (reference sequence). CDR3 region: CASSQGSTSGKEETQYF. The CDR3 DNA is TGTGCCAGCAGCCAAGGTAGTACTAGCGGGAAAGAAGAGACCCAGTACTTC.

V is TRBV6-4 and J is TRBJ2-3, with D perhaps matching TRBD1 (6 bases). CDR3 length: 15 amino acids. The V end lost 7 bases, the J end lost 0 bases, and 14 bases lay between the germline ends. Per the germline V gene, CDR1 is MRHNA and CDR2 is SNTAGT. The CDR3 nucleotides read TGTGCCAGCACCATAACAGGGCGTAGCACAGATACGCAGTATTTT. It translates to CASTITGRSTDTQYF.

The chain recombines TRBV2 with TRBJ2-5; D is perhaps TRBD1 (6 bases). Trimming cost V 4 bases and J 7 bases, with 19 bases left between them. The CDR3 runs to 15 residues. Germline V gene lookup returns CDR1 SNHLY and CDR2 FYNNEI. CDR3 region: CASSARQWTDGTQYF. For the CDR3, the DNA is TGTGCCAGCAGTGCCCGACAATGGACAGACGGGACCCAGTACTTC.

This rearrangement joins TRBV7-3 to TRBJ2-1; 9 bases are shared with TRBD1. The germline gives CDR1 SGHTA, CDR2 FQGTGA. There are 15 residues in the CDR3. V lost 5 bases and J lost 1; bases outside the gene matches: 3. The CDR3 coding sequence is TGTGCCAGCAGCGTCGACAGGGGGTCCTACAATGAGCAGTTCTTC. Amino acids: CASSVDRGSYNEQFF.

The V call is TRBV6-5, the J call TRBJ1-5; possibly TRBD1 for D (5 bases). Deletions cut 6 bases from V and 3 bases from J, with 12 bases between. The germline gives CDR1 MNHEY, CDR2 SVGAGI. CDR3 length: 14 residues. The CDR3 DNA reads as TGTGCCAGCAGGGGCTGGGGGGACAATCAGCCCCAGCATTTT. Its protein is CASRGWGDNQPQHF.

The chain recombines TRBV6-5 with TRBJ1-5; D is perhaps TRBD1 (6 bases). The CDR3 covers 12 residues. Germline V lookup: CDR1 MNHEY, CDR2 SVGAGI. V was pared by 5 bases and J by 9 bases, with 11 bases between. The CDR3 reads CASSNRDRPQHF. The CDR3 nucleotides read TGTGCCAGCAGTAACAGGGATCGGCCCCAGCATTTT.

This clone has only one observation. The chain is built from TRBV9 and TRBJ1-1, with no clear D. Germline CDR1 SGDLS, CDR2 YYNGEE. With 5 bases removed from V and 0 bases from J, the gap between germline ends came to 11 bases. The length of the CDR3 is 14 residues. As DNA, the CDR3 is TGTGCCAGCAGTTCCAGTGGCATGAACACTGAAGCTTTCTTT. Its translation: CASSSSGMNTEAFF.

The V and J genes are TRBV10-3 and TRBJ1-1; D remains unclear. Germline CDR1 reads ENHRY; CDR2 reads SYGVKD. V gave up 6 bases and J gave up 7 bases, with 9 bases separating them. The CDR3 is 11 residues long. CDR3 loop: CAIRASDEAFF. The CDR3 DNA is TGTGCCATCAGGGCATCTGATGAAGCTTTCTTT.

The rearrangement joins TRBV7-8 to TRBJ1-3; D is ambiguous. Germline loops: CDR1 SGHVS, CDR2 FQNEAQ. V shed 3 bases and J shed 2 bases, with 14 bases lying between them. This CDR3 spans 16 amino acids. CDR3 bases: TGTGCCAGCAGCTTTTCCTTTTCAGACACTGGAAACACCATATATTTT. Its translation is CASSFSFSDTGNTIYF.

This chain joins TRBV27 and TRBJ1-4, with TRBD1 matching 10 bases. V dropped 6 bases and J dropped 2; count of bases not matched to a gene: 9. CDR3 size: 17 residues. In germline, CDR1 is MNHEY, CDR2 SMNVEV (reference sequence). In DNA, the CDR3 is TGTGCCAGCAGAAGCCTGACAGGGGGCTCGACTAATGAAAAACTGTTTTTT. This codes for CASRSLTGGSTNEKLFF.

This chain connects TRBV5-4 to TRBJ2-3; TRBD2 agrees at 7 bases. There are 15 residues in the CDR3. CDR1 and CDR2 (germline): SGHNT, YYREEE (reference sequence). With 4 bases clipped from V and 6 bases from J, the junction kept 11 bases outside the gene matches. Here the CDR3 DNA reads TGTGCCAGCAGCCGGTCGGCGGGAGAATCGGATACGCAGTATTTT. This translates into CASSRSAGESDTQYF. Variable domain in full (rest from reference TRBV5-4 and TRBJ2-3): ETGVTQSPTHLIKTRGQQVTLRCSSQSGHNTVSWYQQALGQGPQFIFQYYREEENGRGNFPPRFSGLQFPNYSSELNVNALELDDSALYLCASSRSAGESDTQYFGPGTRLTVL.

This clone was detected a few times. The chain recombines TRBV5-1 with TRBJ1-4; 10 positions agree with TRBD1. Germline values: CDR1 SGHRS, CDR2 YFSETQ. CDR3 length: 15 amino acids. Germline trimming cut 4 bases from V and 8 bases from J; bases unmatched to any gene: 8. The CDR3 loop is CASSPPTGGREKLFF. In DNA, the CDR3 is TGCGCCAGCAGCCCTCCGACAGGGGGCAGGGAAAAACTGTTTTTT. Together with reference TRBV5-1 and TRBJ1-4, the CDR3 gives the full variable domain: KAGVTQTPRYLIKTRGQQVTLSCSPISGHRSVSWYQQTPGQGLQFLFEYFSETQRNKGNFPGRFSGRQFSNSRSEMNVSTLELGDSALYLCASSPPTGGREKLFFGSGTQLSVL.

V gene TRBV7-9 combines with J gene TRBJ1-3, with TRBD1 identical over 7 bases. Germline values: CDR1 SEHNR, CDR2 FQNEAQ (reference sequence). V trimming: 5 bases; J trimming: 4 bases; junction bases outside the gene matches: 8. The CDR3 runs 15 residues. The CDR3 loop reads CASSPRGQPGNTIYF. CDR3 sequence (DNA): TGTGCCAGCAGCCCCCGGGGACAGCCAGGAAACACCATATATTTT.

This rearrangement joins TRBV11-2 to TRBJ2-2, with D possibly being TRBD2 (5 bases). V was cut by 6 bases and J by 6 bases, with 23 bases left in between. CDR1 and CDR2 from the germline V gene are SGHAT and FQNNGV. The CDR3 has 17 amino acids. DNA of the CDR3: TGTGCCAGCAGGCCCCCCGGTCGGGTGGCTAGCCCCGGGGAGCTGTTTTTT. It specifies CASRPPGRVASPGELFF. Full variable domain (outside the CDR3, taken from reference TRBV11-2 and TRBJ2-2): EAGVAQSPRYKIIEKRQSVAFWCNPISGHATLYWYQQILGQGPKLLIQFQNNGVVDDSQLPKDRFSAERLKGVDSTLKIQPAKLEDSAVYLCASRPPGRVASPGELFFGEGSRLTVL.

The genes are TRBV4-1 and TRBJ1-5; no firm D call. The germline CDR1 and CDR2 sequences are MGHRA and YSYEKL. This CDR3 spans 15 amino acids. Trimming stripped 0 bases from V and 5 bases from J, with 11 bases between. CDR3 sequence (DNA): TGCGCCAGCAGCCAAGATTCCCGAGGGTATCAGCCCCAGCATTTT. Encoded protein: CASSQDSRGYQPQHF.

The chain recombines TRBV2 with TRBJ2-1, with TRBD2 identical over 13 bases. Germline-derived CDR1 and CDR2 are SNHLY and FYNNEI. The V segment lost 8 bases and the J segment 9 bases; nucleotides outside the gene matches: 10. CDR3 length equals 15 residues. CDR3 loop: CASVMTLAGGGEQFF. DNA for the CDR3: TGTGCCAGCGTGATGACACTAGCGGGAGGGGGTGAGCAGTTCTTC.

Remarks on this clone: Other DNA sequences of this sample code for an identical CDR3. The rearrangement joins TRBV5-1 to TRBJ2-2; 9 positions agree with TRBD1. Germline assignment: CDR1 SGHRS and CDR2 YFSETQ. This CDR3 region has 15 residues. J lost 1 base, V lost 4 bases, and 2 bases had no gene match. DNA for the CDR3: TGCGCCAGCAGCCGGACAGGGGAGAACACCGGGGAGCTGTTTTTT. Translation gives CASSRTGENTGELFF.

The gene calls are TRBV19 and TRBJ2-2; 15 positions match TRBD2. This CDR3 region has 21 residues. With V trimmed by 6 bases and J by 1 base, 15 bases remained unmatched. Germline V gives CDR1 LNHDA, CDR2 SQIVND (reference sequence). The CDR3 region is CASRPGLAGGRSWENTGELFF. The CDR3 DNA follows: TGTGCCAGTAGGCCGGGACTAGCGGGAGGACGCTCATGGGAGAACACCGGGGAGCTGTTTTTT. The full variable domain, rest sourced from reference TRBV19 and TRBJ2-2, is DGGITQSPKYLFRKEGQNVTLSCEQNLNHDAMYWYRQDPGQGLRLIYYSQIVNDFQKGDIAEGYSVSREKKESFPLTVTSAQKNPTAFYLCASRPGLAGGRSWENTGELFFGEGSRLTVL.

The rearrangement links TRBV7-9 to TRBJ1-2, with 7 bases identical to TRBD1. After removal of 5 bases from V and 5 bases from J, the junction contained 11 bases not matched to a gene. There are 15 residues in the CDR3. CDR1 SEHNR and CDR2 FQNEAQ come from the germline V gene (reference sequence). Here the CDR3 DNA reads TGTGCCAGCAGCCCGATCCGCGAGGGACAGTATGGCTACACCTTC. It yields the protein CASSPIREGQYGYTF. Variable domain in full (rest from reference TRBV7-9 and TRBJ1-2): DTGVSQNPRHKITKRGQNVTFRCDPISEHNRLYWYRQTLGQGPEFLTYFQNEAQLEKSRLLSDRFSAERPKGSFSTLEIQRTEQGDSAMYLCASSPIREGQYGYTFGSGTRLTVV.

This sequence joins TRBV30 and TRBJ2-7, with 12 bases identical to TRBD1. In germline, CDR1 is GTSNPN, CDR2 SVGIG (reference sequence). The CDR3 extends over 16 amino acids. J gave up 7 bases and V 5 bases, and 15 bases lay outside the gene matches. This chain's CDR3 is CAWCLIPGQGAGEQYF. The CDR3 DNA reads as TGTGCCTGGTGTCTAATCCCGGGACAGGGGGCTGGGGAGCAGTACTTC.

This clone has just a few counts. The rearrangement uses TRBV6-5 and TRBJ2-1; 9 bases are a match to TRBD2. The germline V gene encodes CDR1 MNHEY and CDR2 SVGAGI. The CDR3 has 14 amino acids. Unmatched junction bases numbered 6, after V lost 4 bases and J lost 8 bases. The DNA for the CDR3 is TGTGCCAGCAGTTCAAGCGGGAGGAGCGATGAGCAGTTCTTC. Translated: CASSSSGRSDEQFF.

The J gene is TRBJ1-4, the V gene TRBV6-6; 7 nucleotides align to TRBD1. This CDR3 spans 13 amino acids. V shed 5 bases and J 7 bases; nucleotides not matched to a gene: 4. CDR1 MNHNY and CDR2 SVGAGI come from the germline V gene (reference sequence). The CDR3 protein is CASSQQGIEKLFF. The CDR3 DNA sequence: TGTGCCAGCAGTCAACAGGGGATTGAAAAACTGTTTTTT.

The gene calls are TRBV6-5 and TRBJ2-7; the match to TRBD1 covers 10 bases. J was trimmed by 3 bases and V by 5 bases; bases with no gene match: 4. The CDR3 has 14 amino acids. CDR1 is MNHEY and CDR2 is SVGAGI in the germline V gene. The CDR3 here is CASSRDRGIYEQYF. The CDR3 DNA reads as TGTGCCAGCAGTCGGGACAGGGGAATCTACGAGCAGTACTTC.

The J gene is TRBJ1-5, the V gene TRBV7-9; D unresolved. The V gene lost 6 bases and the J gene lost 3 bases, with 12 bases spanning the gap. There are 14 residues in the CDR3. Germline V gives CDR1 SEHNR, CDR2 FQNEAQ (reference sequence). DNA of the CDR3: TGTGCCAGCAGTTATACGGGAGTCAATCAGCCCCAGCATTTT. This sequence encodes CASSYTGVNQPQHF.

This clone was observed a few times. V is TRBV28 and J is TRBJ1-2; 8 nucleotides align to TRBD1. Trimming cost V 5 bases and J 4 bases; bases outside gene matches: 9. Germline-derived CDR1 and CDR2 are MDHEN and SYDVKM. CDR3 size: 15 residues. CDR3 sequence reads: CASSTGGGVSYGYTF. In DNA form, the CDR3 reads TGTGCCAGCAGTACAGGGGGAGGTGTTAGCTATGGCTACACCTTC.

This chain uses TRBV7-6 with TRBJ2-6; 8 nucleotides align to TRBD1. Germline CDR1 reads SGHVS; CDR2 reads FNYEAQ. The CDR3 has 18 residues. The V segment lost 5 bases and the J segment 1 base; nucleotides outside the gene matches: 10. Here the CDR3 DNA reads TGTGCCAGCAGCCAGGACAGGGTCGGACGTTCTGGGGCCAACGTCCTGACTTTC. It encodes CASSQDRVGRSGANVLTF.